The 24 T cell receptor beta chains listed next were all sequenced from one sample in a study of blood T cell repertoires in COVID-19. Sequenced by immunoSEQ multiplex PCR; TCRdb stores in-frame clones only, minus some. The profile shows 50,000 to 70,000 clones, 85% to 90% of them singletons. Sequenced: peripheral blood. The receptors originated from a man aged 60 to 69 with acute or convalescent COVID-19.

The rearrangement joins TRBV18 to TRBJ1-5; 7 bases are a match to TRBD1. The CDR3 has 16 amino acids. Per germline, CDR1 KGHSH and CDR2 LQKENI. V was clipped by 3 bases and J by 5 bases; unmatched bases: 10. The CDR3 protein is CASSPLSDRDYQPQHF. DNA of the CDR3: TGTGCCAGCTCACCGCTAAGTGACAGGGACTATCAGCCCCAGCATTTT.

This chain's CDR3 is CASSQSHAGIYEQYF. CDR3 in DNA: TGTGCCAGCAGCCAATCTCACGCGGGCATCTACGAGCAGTACTTC. The chain employs TRBV4-2 and TRBJ2-7, with D perhaps TRBD2 (5 bases). The CDR3 totals 15 residues. Germline V gene data show CDR1 as LGHNA and CDR2 as YNFKEQ. Trimming removed 2 bases at V and 3 bases at J, with 14 bases between.

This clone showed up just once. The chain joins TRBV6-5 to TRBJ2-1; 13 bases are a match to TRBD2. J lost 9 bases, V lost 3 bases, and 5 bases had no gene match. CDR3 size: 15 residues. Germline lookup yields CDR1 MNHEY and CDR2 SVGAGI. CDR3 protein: CASSYGLAGVGEQFF. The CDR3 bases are TGTGCCAGCAGTTATGGACTAGCGGGAGTGGGTGAGCAGTTCTTC.

For the CDR3, the DNA is TGTGCCAGCAGTTCTGGTAGGGGGCTGGGAGGCTACACCTTC. Its protein product is CASSSGRGLGGYTF. The chain has TRBV28 and TRBJ1-2; 7 bases agree with TRBD1. This CDR3 is built from 14 residues. V dropped 4 bases and J dropped 8; count of bases not matched to a gene: 10. CDR1 is MDHEN, CDR2 SYDVKM, per germline.

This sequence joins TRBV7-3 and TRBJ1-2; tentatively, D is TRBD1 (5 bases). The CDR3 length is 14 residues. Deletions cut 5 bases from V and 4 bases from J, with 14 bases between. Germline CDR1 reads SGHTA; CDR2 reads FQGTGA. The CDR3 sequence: CASSQGAGIYGYTF. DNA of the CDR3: TGTGCCAGCAGCCAGGGCGCGGGGATCTATGGCTACACCTTC.

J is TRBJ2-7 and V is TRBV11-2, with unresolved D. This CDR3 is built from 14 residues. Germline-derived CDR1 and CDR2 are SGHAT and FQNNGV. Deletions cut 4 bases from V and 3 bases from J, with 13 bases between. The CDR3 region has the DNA TGTGCCAGCAGCTCGCTCCGGTTTAACTACGAGCAGTACTTC. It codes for CASSSLRFNYEQYF.

The chain's CDR3 is CASSLTGTASKGYF. The CDR3, as DNA: TGTGCCAGCAGCCTTACCGGGACAGCCAGTAAGGGGTACTTC. This chain joins TRBV4-2 and TRBJ2-7; TRBD1 matches 7 bases. J was trimmed by 12 bases and V by 4 bases; bases with no gene match: 15. In germline, CDR1 is LGHNA, CDR2 YNFKEQ. The CDR3 has 14 residues.

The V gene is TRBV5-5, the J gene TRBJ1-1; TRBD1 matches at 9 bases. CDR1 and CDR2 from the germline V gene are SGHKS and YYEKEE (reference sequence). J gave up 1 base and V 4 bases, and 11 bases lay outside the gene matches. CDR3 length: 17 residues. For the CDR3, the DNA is TGTGCCAGCAGCCCAAGTCCCGGGACAGGGAGGAACACTGAAGCTTTCTTT. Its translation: CASSPSPGTGRNTEAFF.

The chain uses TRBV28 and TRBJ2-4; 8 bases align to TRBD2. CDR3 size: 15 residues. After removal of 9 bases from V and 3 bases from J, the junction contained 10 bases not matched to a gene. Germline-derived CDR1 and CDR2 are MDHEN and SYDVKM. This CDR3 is CASSREGVVKNIQYF. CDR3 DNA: TGTGCCAGTAGCCGGGAGGGTGTTGTCAAAAACATTCAGTACTTC.

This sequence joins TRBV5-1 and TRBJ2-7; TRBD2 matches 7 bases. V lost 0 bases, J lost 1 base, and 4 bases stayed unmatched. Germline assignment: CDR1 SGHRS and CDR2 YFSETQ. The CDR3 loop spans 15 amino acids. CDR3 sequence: CASSLVGGGSYEQYF. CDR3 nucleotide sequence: TGCGCCAGCAGCTTGGTTGGCGGGGGATCCTACGAGCAGTACTTC.

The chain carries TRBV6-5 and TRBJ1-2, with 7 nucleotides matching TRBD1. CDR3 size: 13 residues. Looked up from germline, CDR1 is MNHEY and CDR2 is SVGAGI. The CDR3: CAWGQGVYYGYTF. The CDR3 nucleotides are TGTGCTTGGGGGCAGGGGGTTTACTATGGCTACACCTTC.

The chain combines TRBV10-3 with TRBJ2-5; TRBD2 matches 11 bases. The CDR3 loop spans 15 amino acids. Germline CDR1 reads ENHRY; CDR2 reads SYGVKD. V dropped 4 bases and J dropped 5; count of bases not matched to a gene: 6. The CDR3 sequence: CAISVAGGPFETQYF. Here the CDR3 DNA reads TGTGCCATCAGTGTAGCGGGAGGGCCTTTTGAGACCCAGTACTTC.

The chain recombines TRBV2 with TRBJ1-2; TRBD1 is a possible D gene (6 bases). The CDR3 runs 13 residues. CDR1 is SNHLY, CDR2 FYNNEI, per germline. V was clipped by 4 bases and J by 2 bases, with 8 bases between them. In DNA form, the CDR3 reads TGTGCCAGCAGTGGACAGGAAAACTATGGCTACACCTTC. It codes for CASSGQENYGYTF.

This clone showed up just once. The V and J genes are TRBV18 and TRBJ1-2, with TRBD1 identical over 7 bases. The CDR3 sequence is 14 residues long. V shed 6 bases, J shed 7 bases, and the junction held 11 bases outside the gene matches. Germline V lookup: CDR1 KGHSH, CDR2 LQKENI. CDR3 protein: CASSPTGTTIGYTF. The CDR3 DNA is TGTGCCAGCTCCCCGACAGGGACAACTATTGGCTACACCTTC.

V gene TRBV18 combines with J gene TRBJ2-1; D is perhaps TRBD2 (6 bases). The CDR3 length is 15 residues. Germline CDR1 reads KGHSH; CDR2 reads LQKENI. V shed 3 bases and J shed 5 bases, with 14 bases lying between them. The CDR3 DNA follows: TGTGCCAGCTCACCTCGTCGGGACTTCGACAATGAGCAGTTCTTC. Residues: CASSPRRDFDNEQFF.

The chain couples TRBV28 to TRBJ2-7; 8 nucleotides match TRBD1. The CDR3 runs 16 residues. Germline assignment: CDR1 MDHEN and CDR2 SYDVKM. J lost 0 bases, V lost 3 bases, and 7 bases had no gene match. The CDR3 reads CASSLGTGTASYEQYF. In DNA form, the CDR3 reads TGTGCCAGCAGTTTGGGGACAGGCACGGCCTCCTACGAGCAGTACTTC.

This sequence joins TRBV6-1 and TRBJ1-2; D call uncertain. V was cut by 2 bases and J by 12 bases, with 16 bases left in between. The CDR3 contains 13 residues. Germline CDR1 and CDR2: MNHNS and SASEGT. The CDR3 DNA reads TGTGCCAGCAGTGAATCGCGATGGAGTCCCCACACCTTC. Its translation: CASSESRWSPHTF.

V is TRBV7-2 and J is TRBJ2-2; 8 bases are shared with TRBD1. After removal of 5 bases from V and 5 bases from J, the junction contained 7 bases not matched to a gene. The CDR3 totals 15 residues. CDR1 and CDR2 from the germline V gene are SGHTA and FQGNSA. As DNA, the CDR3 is TGTGCCAGCAGCGGGAGGACAGGGATGACCGGGGAGCTGTTTTTT. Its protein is CASSGRTGMTGELFF.

The CDR3 DNA reads TGTGCCATCAGTGGAACTCCACAGGGTGACGGGCACGAGCAGTACTTC. This encodes CAISGTPQGDGHEQYF. The chain uses TRBV10-3 and TRBJ2-7, with D maybe TRBD1 (6 bases). Looked up from germline, CDR1 is ENHRY and CDR2 is SYGVKD. Trimming stripped 4 bases from V and 5 bases from J, with 21 bases between. This CDR3 is built from 16 residues.

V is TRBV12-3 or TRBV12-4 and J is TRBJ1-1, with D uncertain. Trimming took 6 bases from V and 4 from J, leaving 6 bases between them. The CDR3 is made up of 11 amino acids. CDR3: CASRLATEAFF. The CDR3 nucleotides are TGTGCCAGCAGGCTGGCCACTGAAGCTTTCTTT.

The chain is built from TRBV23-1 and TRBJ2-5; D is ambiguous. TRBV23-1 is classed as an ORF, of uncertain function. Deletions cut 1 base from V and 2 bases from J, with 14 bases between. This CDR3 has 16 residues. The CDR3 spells CASSQFFWPDQETQYF. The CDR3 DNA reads TGCGCCAGCAGTCAATTTTTTTGGCCAGATCAAGAGACCCAGTACTTC.

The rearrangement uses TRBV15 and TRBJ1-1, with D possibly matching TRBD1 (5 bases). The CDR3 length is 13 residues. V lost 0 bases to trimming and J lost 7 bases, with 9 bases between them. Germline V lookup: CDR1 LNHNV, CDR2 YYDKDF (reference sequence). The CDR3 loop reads CATSRDRAREAFF. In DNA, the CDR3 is TGTGCCACCAGCAGAGACAGGGCTCGTGAAGCTTTCTTT.

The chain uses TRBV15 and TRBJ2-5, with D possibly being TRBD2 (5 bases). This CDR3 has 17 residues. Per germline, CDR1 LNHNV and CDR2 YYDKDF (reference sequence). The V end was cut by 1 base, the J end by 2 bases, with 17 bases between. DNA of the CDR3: TGTGCCACCAGCAGAGCCCCGGTCTCGGGCGGGCAAGAGACCCAGTACTTC. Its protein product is CATSRAPVSGGQETQYF. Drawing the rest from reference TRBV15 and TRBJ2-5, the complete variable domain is DAMVIQNPRYQVTQFGKPVTLSCSQTLNHNVMYWYQQKSSQAPKLLFHYYDKDFNNEADTPDNFQSRRPNTSFCFLDIRSPGLGDTAMYLCATSRAPVSGGQETQYFGPGTRLLVL.

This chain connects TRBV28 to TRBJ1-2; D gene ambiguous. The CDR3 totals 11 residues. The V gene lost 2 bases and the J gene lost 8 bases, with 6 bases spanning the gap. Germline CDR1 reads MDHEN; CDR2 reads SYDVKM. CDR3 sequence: CASSLGWGYTF. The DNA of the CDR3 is TGTGCCAGCAGTTTAGGCTGGGGCTACACCTTC.